One sample yielded the 24 T cell receptor beta chains listed below, sequenced in a study of blood T cell repertoires in COVID-19 (dated by TCRdb to about 2020). Library preparation used the immunoSEQ multiplex PCR assay. This immuneACCESS table, as held by TCRdb, lists in-frame sequences with V and J called but not all clones. Of the missing ones, under half trace to an unresolved V gene in checked studies; the others have no known cause. The sample profile shows 150,000 to 200,000 clones; around 77% of them were found once. The ten largest clones capture 2.5% to 3% of the sample. The sample was peripheral blood. These receptors were collected from a man between 65 and 80 years old with acute or convalescent COVID-19.

As concerns this clone: Its ends do not fully match the called genes, so a read error is possible. The chain is built from TRBV28 and TRBJ1-3; D not certain. Germline V gene lookup returns CDR1 MDHEN and CDR2 SYDVKM. The length of the CDR3 is 14 residues. CDR3 sequence: CASSLEGSENTIYF. CDR3 nucleotides: TGTGCCAGCAGTTTAGAGGGCTCTGAAAACACCATATATTTT.

The rearrangement links TRBV6-5 to TRBJ2-2, with D tentatively TRBD2 (5 bases). The germline gives CDR1 MNHEY, CDR2 SVGAGI. With 6 bases removed from V and 7 bases from J, the gap between germline ends came to 15 bases. The CDR3 has 14 residues. This CDR3 reads CASRELGGRGELFF. The DNA for the CDR3 is TGTGCCAGCAGAGAGCTCGGCGGGCGCGGGGAGCTGTTTTTT.

This clone was recorded a few times. The chain uses TRBV11-2 and TRBJ1-2; TRBD1 aligns across 8 bases. The CDR3 loop spans 16 amino acids. CDR1 SGHAT and CDR2 FQNNGV come from the germline V gene. V lost 5 bases, J lost 4 bases, and 12 bases stayed unmatched. CDR3: CASSRTGTHPIYGYTF. As DNA, the CDR3 is TGTGCCAGCAGCCGGACAGGGACTCATCCGATCTATGGCTACACCTTC.

The V gene is TRBV18, the J gene TRBJ2-7; 11 bases line up with TRBD1. The V segment lost 2 bases and the J segment 6 bases; nucleotides outside the gene matches: 3. This CDR3 has 14 residues. Germline CDR1 is KGHSH and CDR2 is LQKENI. The CDR3 loop reads CASSPSGQGGEQYF. CDR3 nucleotides: TGTGCCAGCTCACCATCGGGACAGGGGGGCGAGCAGTACTTC.

This clone appeared many times. The chain has TRBV5-1 and TRBJ1-5, with D perhaps matching TRBD1 (6 bases). The length of the CDR3 is 16 residues. The germline V and J ends were trimmed by 0 bases and 0 bases, with 10 bases remaining between them. Germline values: CDR1 SGHRS, CDR2 YFSETQ. Here the CDR3 reads CASSLEGTLSNQPQHF. The CDR3 region has the DNA TGCGCCAGCAGCTTGGAGGGGACACTTAGCAATCAGCCCCAGCATTTT.

The table lists this clone with a count of one. The chain links TRBV4-2 to TRBJ2-2; 8 bases fit TRBD2. The length of the CDR3 is 17 residues. Trimming removed 0 bases from V and 5 bases from J; junction bases left unmatched: 8. Germline lookup yields CDR1 LGHNA and CDR2 YNFKEQ. CDR3 sequence: CASSQEEAGAGTGELFF. CDR3 DNA: TGTGCCAGCAGCCAAGAAGAAGCGGGGGCAGGGACCGGGGAGCTGTTTTTT.

There are a few counts of this clone. The genes are TRBV2 and TRBJ1-2, with 11 nucleotides matching TRBD1. Unmatched junction bases numbered 0, after V lost 1 base and J lost 8 bases. The CDR3 extends over 13 amino acids. CDR1 and CDR2 from the germline V gene are SNHLY and FYNNEI. This chain's CDR3 is CASSEGTGGGYTF. The CDR3 nucleotides are TGTGCCAGCAGTGAAGGGACAGGGGGCGGCTACACCTTC.

This chain uses TRBV3-1 (or the pseudogene TRBV3-2) with TRBJ1-1; D gene ambiguous. Germline V lookup: CDR1 LGHDT, CDR2 YNNKEL (reference sequence). This CDR3 is built from 13 residues. Trimming shortened V by 4 bases and J by 0 bases, and 6 bases separated the two germline ends. In nucleotides, the CDR3 is TGTGCCAGCAGCCTTCGGTTGAACACTGAAGCTTTCTTT. It codes for CASSLRLNTEAFF.

The V and J genes are TRBV24-1 and TRBJ2-1; TRBD1 aligns across 7 bases. Trimming took 7 bases from V and 5 from J; bases not matched to a gene: 7. The CDR3 consists of 14 residues. From germline, CDR1 is KGHDR and CDR2 SFDVKD. CDR3 bases: TGTGCCACCAGCCCGGGACAGACAAACAATGAGCAGTTCTTC. This sequence encodes CATSPGQTNNEQFF.

V is TRBV11-3 and J is TRBJ1-2, with a possible D match to TRBD1 (5 bases). This CDR3 is built from 14 residues. Per germline, CDR1 SGHNT and CDR2 YENEEA. Trimming took 1 base from V and 2 from J, leaving 8 bases between them. CDR3 region: CASSLGDRNYGYTF. The CDR3 DNA follows: TGTGCCAGCAGCTTAGGCGACAGAAACTATGGCTACACCTTC.

The gene calls are TRBV14 and TRBJ1-2, with 7 bases lining up with TRBD1. The V and J ends lost 4 bases and 6 bases, in that order; junction bases with no gene match: 5. This CDR3 region has 13 residues. Looked up from germline, CDR1 is SGHDN and CDR2 is FVKESK. The CDR3 coding sequence is TGTGCCAGCAGCCCGACAGGGTCTAATGGCTACACCTTC. Residues: CASSPTGSNGYTF. The variable domain in full, with the rest retrieved from reference TRBV14 and TRBJ1-2, is EAGVTQFPSHSVIEKGQTVTLRCDPISGHDNLYWYRRVMGKEIKFLLHFVKESKQDESGMPNNRFLAERTGGTYSTLKVQPAELEDSGVYFCASSPTGSNGYTFGSGTRLTVV.

CDR3 bases: TGCGCCAGCAGCTTGGTCCTCGGAGCGGGAGGGACAGATACGCAGTATTTT. This codes for CASSLVLGAGGTDTQYF. V gene TRBV5-1 combines with J gene TRBJ2-3; 10 nucleotides match TRBD2. The CDR3 runs to 17 residues. Germline trimming cut 0 bases from V and 3 bases from J; bases unmatched to any gene: 7. From germline, CDR1 is SGHRS and CDR2 YFSETQ. The complete variable domain, with remaining parts taken from reference TRBV5-1 and TRBJ2-3, reads KAGVTQTPRYLIKTRGQQVTLSCSPISGHRSVSWYQQTPGQGLQFLFEYFSETQRNKGNFPGRFSGRQFSNSRSEMNVSTLELGDSALYLCASSLVLGAGGTDTQYFGPGTRLTVL.

The V call is TRBV25-1, the J call TRBJ2-6; D possibly corresponds to TRBD2 (7 bases). Deletions cut 1 base from V and 1 base from J, with 14 bases between. There are 18 residues in the CDR3. Germline values: CDR1 MGHDK, CDR2 SYGVNS. CDR3 sequence: CASSESRGALSGANVLTF. Here the CDR3 DNA reads TGTGCCAGCAGTGAATCTCGGGGGGCTTTATCTGGGGCCAACGTCCTGACTTTC.

The chain uses TRBV6-5 and TRBJ1-2, with 7 bases matching TRBD1. There are 13 residues in the CDR3. The V and J ends lost 10 bases and 2 bases, in that order; junction bases with no gene match: 7. Germline CDR1 reads MNHEY; CDR2 reads SVGAGI. The CDR3 coding sequence is TGTGCCACTGGACAGGACGCCAACTATGGCTACACCTTC. Amino acid sequence: CATGQDANYGYTF.

The chain links TRBV18 to TRBJ1-5, with D unclear. CDR1 and CDR2 (germline): KGHSH, LQKENI. The CDR3 is 18 amino acids. Trimming took 0 bases from V and 6 from J, leaving 21 bases between them. This CDR3 is CASSPPGSLFPSGQPQHF. CDR3 sequence (DNA): TGTGCCAGCTCACCACCGGGCAGCCTATTTCCGTCAGGTCAGCCCCAGCATTTT. Looking up the rest from reference TRBV18 and TRBJ1-5 gives the full variable domain: NAGVMQNPRHLVRRRGQEARLRCSPMKGHSHVYWYRQLPEEGLKFMVYLQKENIIDESGMPKERFSAEFPKEGPSILRIQQVVRGDSAAYFCASSPPGSLFPSGQPQHFGDGTRLSIL.

The chain links TRBV6-2 or TRBV6-3 to TRBJ1-5; no reliable D call. V lost 6 bases, J lost 6 bases, and 27 bases lay in between. This CDR3 has 18 residues. The V gene's germline CDR1 is MNHEY and CDR2 SVGEGT. The CDR3 DNA is TGTGCCAGCAGCCCTCTGTGGGCCGGAGGCGTGATTGGTCAGCCCCAGCATTTT. This translates into CASSPLWAGGVIGQPQHF.

The V gene is TRBV11-3, the J gene TRBJ2-1, with TRBD2 identical over 14 bases. The length of the CDR3 is 17 residues. Germline assignment: CDR1 SGHNT and CDR2 YENEEA. Unmatched junction bases numbered 3, after V lost 1 base and J lost 4 bases. For the CDR3, the DNA is TGTGCCAGCAGCTTAGGGACTAGCGGGAGGTCTTACAATGAGCAGTTCTTC. Translation gives CASSLGTSGRSYNEQFF.

J is TRBJ2-1 and V is TRBV11-3; TRBD2 matches 8 bases. This CDR3 is 14 amino acids long. Germline values: CDR1 SGHNT, CDR2 YENEEA. With 4 bases clipped from V and 9 bases from J, the junction kept 8 bases outside the gene matches. CDR3 DNA sequence: TGTGCCAGCAGCTCGGGGGTCGGGAGGGGTGAGCAGTTCTTC. It is translated as CASSSGVGRGEQFF. Full variable domain (missing parts from reference TRBV11-3 and TRBJ2-1): EAGVVQSPRYKIIEKKQPVAFWCNPISGHNTLYWYLQNLGQGPELLIRYENEEAVDDSQLPKDRFSAERLKGVDSTLKIQPAELGDSAVYLCASSSGVGRGEQFFGPGTRLTVL.

This clone came up once. This chain uses TRBV6-4 with TRBJ1-2, with 10 bases fitting TRBD1. With 5 bases clipped from V and 8 bases from J, the junction kept 8 bases outside the gene matches. Germline V gene sequence: CDR1 MRHNA, CDR2 SNTAGT. The CDR3 has 14 residues. The CDR3: CASSSGTGAYGYTF. DNA of the CDR3: TGTGCCAGCAGTTCCGGGACAGGGGCCTACGGCTACACCTTC.

J is TRBJ2-3 and V is TRBV9; 11 nucleotides match TRBD2. After removal of 2 bases from V and 4 bases from J, the junction contained 3 bases not matched to a gene. Germline CDR1 reads SGDLS; CDR2 reads YYNGEE. This CDR3 region has 15 residues. CDR3 sequence reads: CASSVSSGGADTQYF. DNA for the CDR3: TGTGCCAGCAGCGTCAGTAGCGGGGGGGCAGATACGCAGTATTTT.

The rearrangement uses TRBV19 and TRBJ2-1, with D possibly TRBD2 on 7 matching bases. Trimming took 6 bases from V and 4 from J, leaving 25 bases between them. CDR1 LNHDA and CDR2 SQIVND come from the germline V gene (reference sequence). The CDR3 is made up of 18 amino acids. The CDR3 loop reads CASRPSSWGREYYNEQFF. DNA for the CDR3: TGTGCCAGTAGGCCCTCATCCTGGGGGCGGGAGTATTACAATGAGCAGTTCTTC. Looking up the rest from reference TRBV19 and TRBJ2-1 gives the full variable domain: DGGITQSPKYLFRKEGQNVTLSCEQNLNHDAMYWYRQDPGQGLRLIYYSQIVNDFQKGDIAEGYSVSREKKESFPLTVTSAQKNPTAFYLCASRPSSWGREYYNEQFFGPGTRLTVL.

In its sample, this clone was seen once. The CDR3 DNA is TGCAGCGTTGAAGATGAGCCCGCCGGGGAAGATACGCAGTATTTT. Translating it yields CSVEDEPAGEDTQYF. The V call is TRBV29-1, the J call TRBJ2-3, with a tentative D call TRBD2 (5 bases). CDR1 is SQVTM, CDR2 ANQGSEA, per germline. The CDR3 covers 15 residues. V was trimmed by 0 bases and J by 5 bases, leaving 15 bases between them.

The J gene is TRBJ1-2, the V gene TRBV12-3 or TRBV12-4; 9 bases align to TRBD1. The CDR3 runs 13 residues. V dropped 7 bases and J dropped 6; count of bases not matched to a gene: 6. The CDR3 DNA reads as TGTGCCAGCAATCGGGACAGGGAAAATGGCTACACCTTC. Translated: CASNRDRENGYTF.

V and J are TRBV5-4 and TRBJ2-7, with D perhaps matching TRBD1 (6 bases). The CDR3 length is 17 residues. Germline V gene lookup returns CDR1 SGHNT and CDR2 YYREEE (reference sequence). V dropped 0 bases and J dropped 6 bases, with 22 bases sitting between them. CDR3 DNA sequence: TGTGCCAGCAGCTTGGGCCGGCAGGGGCCATCTCTCGGCGAGCAGTACTTC. The encoded protein is CASSLGRQGPSLGEQYF.